This entry lists 21 T cell receptor beta chains sequenced from one sample in a study of blood T cell repertoires in COVID-19. Here immunoSEQ multiplex PCR was the method, and the copy in TCRdb shows in-frame clones only, minus some. The data hold some 290,000 clones, with approximately 80% observed a single time. Sequenced input: peripheral blood. The source of these receptors is a woman aged 60-75 years with active or convalescent COVID-19.

The CDR3 region has the DNA TGTGCCAGCAGCGTGGACAGGGGGGAGACCCAGTACTTC. Translation gives CASSVDRGETQYF. The rearrangement joins TRBV7-2 to TRBJ2-5; 10 bases align to TRBD1. V shed 5 bases, J shed 5 bases, and the junction held 2 bases outside the gene matches. The CDR3 has 13 residues. Germline lookup yields CDR1 SGHTA and CDR2 FQGNSA.

This clone was recorded a few times. This chain connects TRBV19 to TRBJ1-2; 7 nucleotides match TRBD1. The CDR3 is 14 amino acids. Germline V gene sequence: CDR1 LNHDA, CDR2 SQIVND (reference sequence). The J segment lost 1 base and the V segment lost 6 bases, leaving 5 bases of the junction unmatched. The CDR3 bases are TGTGCCAGTAGCACAGGGGATCTTAACTATGGCTACACCTTC. This codes for CASSTGDLNYGYTF.

This clone came up once. The chain links TRBV18 to TRBJ1-1; 8 bases fit TRBD1. Per germline, CDR1 KGHSH and CDR2 LQKENI. The CDR3 is 14 residues long. The V gene end was trimmed by 4 bases and the J gene end by 1 base; junction bases not matched to a gene: 2. The DNA for the CDR3 is TGTGCCAGCTCACGCGGGACAGGGAACACTGAAGCTTTCTTT. Protein product: CASSRGTGNTEAFF.

The V gene is TRBV7-9, the J gene TRBJ2-7; maybe TRBD1 (5 bases). Germline CDR1 and CDR2: SEHNR and FQNEAQ (reference sequence). Trimming stripped 1 base from V and 0 bases from J, with 7 bases between. The CDR3 totals 14 residues. As DNA, the CDR3 is TGTGCCAGCAGCTTAGTTCAGGGCTCCTACGAGCAGTACTTC. Amino acid sequence: CASSLVQGSYEQYF.

The chain links TRBV6-5 to TRBJ2-2, with 9 bases lining up with TRBD2. V lost 8 bases to trimming and J lost 5 bases; unmatched junction nucleotides: 6. Germline V CDR1 and CDR2: MNHEY, SVGAGI. The CDR3 runs to 14 residues. The CDR3 spells CASVASGVTGELFF. The CDR3 coding sequence is TGTGCCAGCGTGGCTAGCGGGGTAACCGGGGAGCTGTTTTTT.

The V gene is TRBV7-3, the J gene TRBJ1-1; D unclear. Trimming pared 2 bases from V and 4 bases from J, leaving 11 bases between. The germline CDR1 and CDR2 sequences are SGHTA and FQGTGA. The CDR3 has 14 residues. In DNA form, the CDR3 reads TGTGCCAGCAGCTTATCACGAGGAAGCACTGAAGCTTTCTTT. The encoded protein is CASSLSRGSTEAFF.

The sample holds one count of this clone. This chain connects TRBV2 to TRBJ1-3, with D perhaps matching TRBD1 (6 bases). V shed 10 bases and J shed 2 bases, with 12 bases lying between them. The length of the CDR3 is 13 residues. Germline assignment: CDR1 SNHLY and CDR2 FYNNEI. The chain's CDR3 is CATPQGTGNTIYF. DNA of the CDR3: TGTGCCACCCCACAGGGAACTGGAAACACCATATATTTT. Supplemented by reference TRBV2 and TRBJ1-3, the full variable domain reads EPEVTQTPSHQVTQMGQEVILRCVPISNHLYFYWYRQILGQKVEFLVSFYNNEISEKSEIFDDQFSVERPDGSNFTLKIRSTKLEDSAMYFCATPQGTGNTIYFGEGSWLTVV.

CDR3 DNA sequence: TGTGCCAGCAGCTTAAACGAGGCCCTTAATGAAAAACTGTTTTTT. Its translation is CASSLNEALNEKLFF. J is TRBJ1-4 and V is TRBV7-9; D not resolved. V lost 2 bases to trimming and J lost 4 bases, with 11 bases between them. This CDR3 has 15 residues. Germline V CDR1 and CDR2: SEHNR, FQNEAQ (reference sequence).

In its sample, this clone was seen once. The genes are TRBV11-2 and TRBJ2-1, with a possible D match to TRBD1 (5 bases). CDR1 and CDR2 from the germline V gene are SGHAT and FQNNGV. V lost 5 bases to trimming and J lost 1 base, with 12 bases between them. This CDR3 comprises 15 residues. The CDR3 reads CASSQDRGSYNEQFF. The CDR3 DNA follows: TGTGCCAGCAGCCAGGATAGGGGATCCTACAATGAGCAGTTCTTC. Complete variable domain (other parts from reference TRBV11-2 and TRBJ2-1): EAGVAQSPRYKIIEKRQSVAFWCNPISGHATLYWYQQILGQGPKLLIQFQNNGVVDDSQLPKDRFSAERLKGVDSTLKIQPAKLEDSAVYLCASSQDRGSYNEQFFGPGTRLTVL.

V is TRBV30 and J is TRBJ1-2; 9 bases are a match to TRBD1. CDR3 length equals 15 residues. The J segment lost 0 bases and the V segment lost 4 bases, leaving 6 bases of the junction unmatched. From germline, CDR1 is GTSNPN and CDR2 SVGIG (reference sequence). The CDR3 nucleotides read TGTGCCTGGACCGGGACAGGGAGGTCTAACTATGGCTACACCTTC. The encoded protein is CAWTGTGRSNYGYTF.

The chain employs TRBV5-1 and TRBJ2-3; the match to TRBD2 covers 16 bases. The CDR3 sequence is 19 residues long. Unmatched junction bases numbered 12, after V lost 4 bases and J lost 4 bases. Germline loops: CDR1 SGHRS, CDR2 YFSETQ. This chain's CDR3 is CASSPGLAGGYFLADTQYF. DNA of the CDR3: TGCGCCAGCAGCCCGGGACTAGCGGGGGGGTATTTTCTGGCAGATACGCAGTATTTT.

The gene calls are TRBV4-1 and TRBJ2-1; 10 nucleotides align to TRBD2. Trimming at V came to 0 bases and at J to 15 bases, leaving 11 bases not matched to a gene. The CDR3 is 15 residues long. Germline CDR1 MGHRA, CDR2 YSYEKL. CDR3 sequence (DNA): TGCGCCAGCAGCCAAGAAATTCGCCAGCGGGGGGGCCGGTTCTTC. As protein: CASSQEIRQRGGRFF.

The V call is TRBV6-5, the J call TRBJ2-5; 7 positions agree with TRBD1. J gave up 5 bases and V 8 bases, and 14 bases lay outside the gene matches. CDR1 MNHEY and CDR2 SVGAGI come from the germline V gene. The CDR3 runs to 15 residues. The DNA of the CDR3 is TGTGCCAGCGGAACCCTAACAGGGGCCGGGGAGACCCAGTACTTC. Translation gives CASGTLTGAGETQYF.

J is TRBJ1-1 and V is TRBV6-5; D gene ambiguous. CDR1 and CDR2 from the germline V gene are MNHEY and SVGAGI. This CDR3 has 11 amino acids. Trimming left V 7 bases short and J 1 base short, with 4 bases between. CDR3 DNA sequence: TGTGCCAGCAAAGCGAACACTGAAGCTTTCTTT. Encoded protein: CASKANTEAFF.

This chain joins TRBV3-1 (or the pseudogene TRBV3-2) and TRBJ2-7; D unclear. Trimming took 0 bases from V and 9 from J, leaving 6 bases between them. This CDR3 region has 11 residues. Germline lookup yields CDR1 LGHDT and CDR2 YNNKEL (reference sequence). The CDR3 bases are TGTGCCAGCAGCCAAGATCGCGGGCAGTACTTC. This gives the protein CASSQDRGQYF.

V is TRBV19 and J is TRBJ1-2; TRBD1 matches at 11 bases. Germline CDR1 reads LNHDA; CDR2 reads SQIVND (reference sequence). CDR3 length equals 17 residues. After removal of 5 bases from V and 3 bases from J, the junction contained 11 bases not matched to a gene. CDR3: CASSPRDRGIYDYGYTF. The CDR3 coding sequence is TGTGCCAGTAGTCCCCGGGACAGGGGGATTTACGACTATGGCTACACCTTC.

This clone was seen a handful of times. The gene calls are TRBV7-3 and TRBJ2-7; the D gene is possibly TRBD1 (6 bases). V lost 2 bases and J lost 3, with 14 bases in between. The CDR3 length is 15 residues. CDR1 is SGHTA and CDR2 is FQGTGA in the germline V gene. The CDR3 DNA reads TGTGCCAGCAGCTTAGGGGGCGGGCATAACTACGAGCAGTACTTC. This translates into CASSLGGGHNYEQYF. Full variable domain (rest looked up from reference TRBV7-3 and TRBJ2-7): GAGVSQTPSNKVTEKGKYVELRCDPISGHTALYWYRQSLGQGPEFLIYFQGTGAADDSGLPNDRFFAVRPEGSVSTLKIQRTERGDSAVYLCASSLGGGHNYEQYFGPGTRLTVT.

Regarding this clone: Additional DNA sequences in this sample encode the identical CDR3. The chain has TRBV2 and TRBJ1-1; 7 bases fit TRBD1. J gave up 1 base and V 7 bases, and 3 bases lay outside the gene matches. The germline gives CDR1 SNHLY, CDR2 FYNNEI. This CDR3 is 13 amino acids long. The DNA for the CDR3 is TGTGCCAGCACACAGGGGTCGAACACTGAAGCTTTCTTT. This codes for CASTQGSNTEAFF.

The rearrangement uses TRBV30 and TRBJ1-3, with D uncertain. CDR1 and CDR2 (germline): GTSNPN, SVGIG (reference sequence). V lost 0 bases and J lost 2, with 8 bases in between. The CDR3 covers 14 residues. CDR3 nucleotides: TGTGCCTGGAGTGTTGCGACACCTGGAAACACCATATATTTT. Its protein is CAWSVATPGNTIYF.

The V call is TRBV5-1, the J call TRBJ1-4, with a weak D call TRBD1 (5 bases). The CDR3 contains 14 residues. V lost 3 bases and J 4 bases, leaving 10 bases between the germline ends. Germline V gene sequence: CDR1 SGHRS, CDR2 YFSETQ. CDR3 nucleotides: TGCGCCAGCAGCTACCCGGGGGTTAATGAAAAACTGTTTTTT. Its translation: CASSYPGVNEKLFF.

The chain employs TRBV2 and TRBJ2-7; D is uncertain. This CDR3 spans 15 amino acids. Deletions cut 5 bases from V and 0 bases from J, with 14 bases between. CDR1 is SNHLY and CDR2 is FYNNEI in the germline V gene. CDR3 DNA: TGTGCCAGCAGTCTCACCCGACAAGCCTCCTACGAGCAGTACTTC. Translated, it gives CASSLTRQASYEQYF.